This TCR beta chain was captured in a study of T cell responses to AZD1222 COVID-19 vaccine. V lost 4 bases to trimming and J lost 2 bases; unmatched junction nucleotides: 2. This CDR3 spans 14 amino acids. The germline V gene encodes CDR1 SNHLY and CDR2 FYNNEI. Whole-study findings and limits: Clonal diversity was possibly underestimated; the donors were predominantly white British and more often female.

Worth noting for this clone: The antigen is not known.

Only in-frame clones appear in the TCRdb table, and some are missing; sequencing was by immunoSEQ multiplex PCR. The sample includes around 120,000 clones, 87% of them seen just once. The chain links TRBV2 to TRBJ1-5; 7 positions match TRBD1. The starting material was peripheral blood, obtained 28 days after the second AZD1222 dose. The sequence was obtained from an adult who received the AZD1222 COVID-19 vaccine. CDR3 in DNA: TGTGCCAGCAGTGTCAGGGGGGGCAATCAGCCCCAGCATTTT. This sequence encodes CASSVRGGNQPQHF.